A single sample is the source of the 8 T cell receptor beta chains below, sequenced in a study of CD8 T cells in ankylosing spondylitis. These receptors have no known antigen. Study-level results: The study identified a TCR beta motif of eight highly homologous variants that appeared characteristic of ankylosing spondylitis blood.

TCRdb re-called the 5' RACE reads through MiXCR, storing one row per CDR3 protein. This sample carries some 450,000 distinct CDR3 sequences, 17% of them seen once, and the ten largest clones take 1%. The sample taken for sequencing was blood, either unsorted or a sorted T cell fraction (not recorded which). These receptors all come from a male donor with ankylosing spondylitis.

This clonotype was seen more than once but under ten times. This chain joins TRBV3-1 and TRBJ1-1, with 7 bases that match TRBD1. Unmatched junction bases numbered 18, after V lost 8 bases and J lost 12 bases. In germline, CDR1 is LGHDT, CDR2 YNNKEL (reference sequence). This CDR3 comprises 14 residues. The CDR3 DNA sequence: TGTGCCAGCGAAGGGACAGCCCCTGTATCCGAAACTTTCTTT. It is translated as CASEGTAPVSETFF.

The V and J genes are TRBV5-1 and TRBJ2-2; TRBD1 agrees at 9 bases. CDR3 size: 14 residues. Germline values: CDR1 SGHRS, CDR2 YFSETQ. J was trimmed by 4 bases and V by 4 bases; bases with no gene match: 2. The CDR3 DNA sequence: TGCGCCAGCAGCGACAGGGGGAGCACCGGGGAGCTGTTTTTT. This sequence encodes CASSDRGSTGELFF.

The chain carries TRBV2 and TRBJ2-5; D is undetermined. Germline CDR1 SNHLY, CDR2 FYNNEI. V was clipped by 7 bases and J by 2 bases, with 11 bases between them. This CDR3 spans 13 amino acids. CDR3 bases: TGTGCCAGCACCAGACGTCAGCAAGAGACCCAGTACTTC. It is translated as CASTRRQQETQYF.

The chain employs TRBV5-1 and TRBJ2-1; 11 bases fit TRBD1. Looked up from germline, CDR1 is SGHRS and CDR2 is YFSETQ. Losses at the gene ends were 0 bases for V and 10 bases for J; bases not matched to a gene: 12. The CDR3 covers 17 residues. The CDR3 spells CASSLVGQGAIGSEQFF. In DNA, the CDR3 is TGCGCCAGCAGCTTGGTCGGACAGGGGGCGATAGGCAGCGAGCAGTTCTTC. Looking up the rest from reference TRBV5-1 and TRBJ2-1 gives the full variable domain: KAGVTQTPRYLIKTRGQQVTLSCSPISGHRSVSWYQQTPGQGLQFLFEYFSETQRNKGNFPGRFSGRQFSNSRSEMNVSTLELGDSALYLCASSLVGQGAIGSEQFFGPGTRLTVL.

A few counts support this clonotype. For the CDR3, the DNA is TGTGCCAGCAGCTTCGGGGGGGCTGCAGATACGCAGTATTTT. Its protein is CASSFGGAADTQYF. This chain uses TRBV11-2 with TRBJ2-3; 8 bases are shared with TRBD2. Germline loops: CDR1 SGHAT, CDR2 FQNNGV. Losses at the gene ends were 3 bases for V and 4 bases for J; bases not matched to a gene: 3. CDR3 length: 14 amino acids.

This clonotype was counted only a few times. This sequence joins TRBV20-1 and TRBJ2-5, with a tentative D call TRBD2 (6 bases). V gave up 3 bases and J gave up 1 base, with 15 bases separating them. The V gene's germline CDR1 is DFQATT and CDR2 SNEGSKA (reference sequence). This CDR3 is 15 amino acids long. CDR3 loop: CSASGGYASQETQYF. CDR3 nucleotides: TGCAGTGCTAGCGGAGGGTACGCCTCCCAAGAGACCCAGTACTTC.

In its sample, this clonotype was seen a few times. The V and J genes are TRBV20-1 and TRBJ2-3; 8 bases align to TRBD2. This CDR3 region has 14 residues. The ends lost 5 bases at V and 7 bases at J; junction bases unmatched: 11. Germline V gene sequence: CDR1 DFQATT, CDR2 SNEGSKA (reference sequence). CDR3 amino acids: CSARPGLGNYTQYF. DNA of the CDR3: TGCAGTGCTCGCCCGGGACTAGGGAATTATACGCAGTATTTT.

The V and J genes are TRBV5-1 and TRBJ2-5; a weak D match, TRBD2 (7 bases). Germline V lookup: CDR1 SGHRS, CDR2 YFSETQ. CDR3 size: 15 residues. The V end lost 0 bases, the J end lost 4 bases, and 13 bases lay between the germline ends. CDR3 amino acids: CASSLAGGQRETQYF. CDR3 sequence (DNA): TGCGCCAGCAGCTTGGCCGGGGGGCAGAGAGAGACCCAGTACTTC.